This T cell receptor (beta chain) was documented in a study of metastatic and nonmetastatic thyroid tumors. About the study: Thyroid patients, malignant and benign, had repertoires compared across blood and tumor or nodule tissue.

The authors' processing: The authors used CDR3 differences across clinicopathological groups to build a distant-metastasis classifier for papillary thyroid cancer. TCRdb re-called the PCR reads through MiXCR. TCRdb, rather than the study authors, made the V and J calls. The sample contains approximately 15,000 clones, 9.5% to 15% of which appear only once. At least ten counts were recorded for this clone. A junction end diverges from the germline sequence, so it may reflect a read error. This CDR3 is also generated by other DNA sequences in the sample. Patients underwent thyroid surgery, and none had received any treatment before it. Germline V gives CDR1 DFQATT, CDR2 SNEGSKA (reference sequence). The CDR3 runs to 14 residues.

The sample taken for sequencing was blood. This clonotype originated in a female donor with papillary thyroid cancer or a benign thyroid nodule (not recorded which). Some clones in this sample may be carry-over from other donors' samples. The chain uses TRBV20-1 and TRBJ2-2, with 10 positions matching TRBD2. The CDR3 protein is CSATSGGATGELFF. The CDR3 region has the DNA TGTAGTGCTACGAGCGGGGGGGCGACCGGGGAGCTGTTTTTT.